These 30 T cell receptor beta chains were all obtained from the same sample, sequenced in a study of T cell responses to AZD1222 COVID-19 vaccine (dated by TCRdb to the early 2020s). Library construction relied on the immunoSEQ multiplex PCR assay. Imported from immuneACCESS, the table was reduced by TCRdb to in-frame sequences with V and J called. These copies leave out some clones; in studies compared against another copy, an unresolved V gene accounts for under half, and the cause of the remainder is not known. The sample table records 100,000 to 150,000 clones; roughly 92% of these occur just once. The ten largest make up roughly 5.9% of the sample. Interpreted using the paper, the time point label stands for: baseline before first vaccination. Here the sequenced sample was peripheral blood, taken on day 0 of AZD1222 vaccination. All receptors come from an adult in good health.

The V and J genes are TRBV19 and TRBJ1-5; D possibly corresponds to TRBD1 (5 bases). The CDR3 has 14 amino acids. CDR1 and CDR2 from the germline V gene are LNHDA and SQIVND (reference sequence). Trimming cost V 5 bases and J 8 bases, with 16 bases left between them. DNA of the CDR3: TGTGCCAGTAGTGACCAGGGAAGGCCGGAGCCCCAGCATTTT. It yields the protein CASSDQGRPEPQHF.

V and J are TRBV27 and TRBJ1-6; unclear D gene. The CDR3 contains 13 residues. Looked up from germline, CDR1 is MNHEY and CDR2 is SMNVEV (reference sequence). The ends were cut back, 10 bases at V and 7 bases at J, with 14 bases in the middle. The CDR3 sequence is CATTASRNSPLHF. For the CDR3, the DNA is TGTGCCACCACCGCCAGCAGAAATTCACCCCTCCACTTT.

A few counts support this clone. The rearrangement uses TRBV7-9 and TRBJ2-7; D may correspond to TRBD1 or TRBD2 (6 bases each). The V gene lost 5 bases and the J gene lost 9 bases, with 14 bases spanning the gap. Germline CDR1 is SEHNR and CDR2 is FQNEAQ (reference sequence). This CDR3 spans 12 amino acids. The CDR3 is CASSPSSGAQYF. Here the CDR3 DNA reads TGTGCCAGCAGCCCTTCTTCGGGGGCGCAGTACTTC.

The V and J genes are TRBV5-4 and TRBJ1-5; 7 nucleotides line up with TRBD1. V dropped 4 bases and J dropped 11; count of bases not matched to a gene: 12. The CDR3 covers 14 residues. CDR1 is SGHNT, CDR2 YYREEE, per germline (reference sequence). CDR3 in DNA: TGTGCCAGCAGCCAAGGGACAGACCCATCAACCCAGCATTTT. It encodes CASSQGTDPSTQHF.

CDR3 sequence: CASSRTGGPDEQYF. CDR3 nucleotides: TGTGCCAGCAGCCGGACAGGGGGACCAGACGAGCAGTACTTC. The V gene is TRBV7-3, the J gene TRBJ2-7; TRBD1 agrees at 10 bases. Trimming took 5 bases from V and 5 from J; bases not matched to a gene: 6. CDR3 length: 14 residues. The V gene's germline CDR1 is SGHTA and CDR2 FQGTGA. Based on the CDR3 plus reference TRBV7-3 and TRBJ2-7, the full variable domain is GAGVSQTPSNKVTEKGKYVELRCDPISGHTALYWYRQSLGQGPEFLIYFQGTGAADDSGLPNDRFFAVRPEGSVSTLKIQRTERGDSAVYLCASSRTGGPDEQYFGPGTRLTVT.

This sequence joins TRBV19 and TRBJ1-1, with D perhaps matching TRBD1 (5 bases). The CDR3 loop spans 11 amino acids. The germline CDR1 and CDR2 sequences are LNHDA and SQIVND (reference sequence). Trimming cost V 7 bases and J 5 bases, with 8 bases left between them. The CDR3 nucleotides are TGTGCCAGTACCAGGGAAACTGAAGCTTTCTTT. This encodes CASTRETEAFF.

This clone was recorded once. The chain links TRBV3-1 (or the pseudogene TRBV3-2) to TRBJ2-3, with TRBD2 matching over 7 bases. CDR3 length: 17 residues. V lost 0 bases, J lost 3 bases, and 9 bases stayed unmatched. Germline loops: CDR1 LGHDT, CDR2 YNNKEL (reference sequence). CDR3 sequence reads: CASSQEMAGVRTDTQYF. DNA of the CDR3: TGTGCCAGCAGCCAAGAGATGGCGGGAGTTAGAACAGATACGCAGTATTTT.

V gene TRBV27 combines with J gene TRBJ2-3; 9 bases are a match to TRBD1. The V segment lost 5 bases and the J segment 2 bases; nucleotides outside the gene matches: 17. Germline CDR1 and CDR2: MNHEY and SMNVEV (reference sequence). The CDR3 spans 19 residues. CDR3 DNA: TGTGCCAGCAGTCCGCTACCACCCACCGGGACAGGGTTCACAGATACGCAGTATTTT. This encodes CASSPLPPTGTGFTDTQYF.

The chain carries TRBV28 and TRBJ1-2; D might be TRBD1 (5 bases). There are 15 residues in the CDR3. Looked up from germline, CDR1 is MDHEN and CDR2 is SYDVKM. Trimming cost V 5 bases and J 8 bases, with 21 bases left between them. DNA of the CDR3: TGTGCCAGCAGTCGCACCGGGGCTTATGCCGGGGGCTACACCTTC. Translating it yields CASSRTGAYAGGYTF.

The chain carries TRBV10-1 and TRBJ1-1, with D possibly being TRBD1 (5 bases). CDR1 is WNHNN and CDR2 is SYGVQD in the germline V gene (reference sequence). The CDR3 extends over 14 amino acids. The V and J ends lost 6 bases and 1 base respectively, with 12 bases between them. The CDR3 here is CASRKGTGNTEAFF. The CDR3 DNA reads as TGCGCCAGCAGGAAGGGAACAGGGAACACTGAAGCTTTCTTT.

This sequence joins TRBV9 and TRBJ1-5; no clear D. Trimming removed 4 bases from V and 3 bases from J, with 14 bases in between. Germline V gene lookup returns CDR1 SGDLS and CDR2 YYNGEE. The CDR3 length is 15 residues. The CDR3 sequence: CASSPTAQYNQPQHF. CDR3 in DNA: TGTGCCAGCAGCCCGACGGCGCAGTACAATCAGCCCCAGCATTTT.

The chain employs TRBV5-4 and TRBJ1-1; maybe TRBD1 (5 bases). V was clipped by 7 bases and J by 4 bases, with 17 bases between them. This CDR3 is built from 14 residues. Germline values: CDR1 SGHNT, CDR2 YYREEE (reference sequence). The DNA of the CDR3 is TGTGCCAGCCAGCCTGACAGCTATTCCACTGAAGCTTTCTTT. Translation gives CASQPDSYSTEAFF.

The V call is TRBV7-9, the J call TRBJ1-6; maybe TRBD1 (6 bases). The CDR3 runs 16 residues. CDR1 and CDR2 (germline): SEHNR, FQNEAQ (reference sequence). V dropped 0 bases and J dropped 8 bases, with 14 bases sitting between them. The CDR3 DNA follows: TGTGCCAGCAGCTTAGCGGACGACAGGCCACATTCACCCCTCCACTTT. The encoded protein is CASSLADDRPHSPLHF.

This rearrangement joins TRBV6-5 to TRBJ2-7; 11 bases are a match to TRBD2. Germline CDR1 MNHEY, CDR2 SVGAGI. V trimming: 4 bases; J trimming: 2 bases; junction bases outside the gene matches: 1. The CDR3 consists of 14 residues. CDR3 bases: TGTGCCAGCAGTTTTAGCGGGGGGGCCTACGAGCAGTACTTC. Encoded protein: CASSFSGGAYEQYF.

V gene TRBV16 combines with J gene TRBJ2-3; D remains unclear. Germline values: CDR1 KGHSY, CDR2 FQNENV. The V end lost 2 bases, the J end lost 6 bases, and 6 bases lay between the germline ends. The CDR3 covers 12 residues. The CDR3 region has the DNA TGTGCCAGCAGCCAAGCCCCTGATACGCAGTATTTT. It specifies CASSQAPDTQYF.

The J gene is TRBJ2-3, the V gene TRBV10-2; D gene uncertain. The germline V gene encodes CDR1 WSHSY and CDR2 SAAADI. This CDR3 is built from 13 residues. The ends were cut back, 2 bases at V and 4 bases at J, with 7 bases in the middle. The CDR3 nucleotides read TGCGCCAGCAGTGAGACCCAGCCAGATACGCAGTATTTT. This translates into CASSETQPDTQYF.

The gene calls are TRBV2 and TRBJ1-1; 7 positions agree with TRBD1. The CDR3 runs 13 residues. V dropped 6 bases and J dropped 9; count of bases not matched to a gene: 10. Germline V CDR1 and CDR2: SNHLY, FYNNEI. CDR3 amino acids: CASRERDSFKAFF. The CDR3 DNA is TGTGCCAGCAGAGAACGGGACAGTTTTAAAGCTTTCTTT.

The chain combines TRBV5-1 with TRBJ2-5; D uncertain. Trimming left V 4 bases short and J 1 base short, with 8 bases between. Per the germline V gene, CDR1 is SGHRS and CDR2 is YFSETQ. The CDR3 has 13 residues. CDR3 protein: CASSMGFQETQYF. In DNA, the CDR3 is TGCGCCAGCAGCATGGGATTCCAAGAGACCCAGTACTTC.

This chain connects TRBV20-1 to TRBJ1-5; D possibly corresponds to TRBD1 (6 bases). V lost 6 bases and J lost 7, with 10 bases in between. Germline V gene data show CDR1 as DFQATT and CDR2 as SNEGSKA (reference sequence). This CDR3 comprises 11 residues. The CDR3 nucleotides are TGCAGTGCGGCAGGGGACCAGCCCCAGCATTTT. Its protein product is CSAAGDQPQHF.

This clone was picked up one time. V usage is TRBV5-1 and J usage is TRBJ2-5; perhaps TRBD1 as D (5 bases). CDR1 SGHRS and CDR2 YFSETQ come from the germline V gene. The V and J ends lost 7 bases and 5 bases respectively, with 12 bases between them. The CDR3 is 12 residues long. The CDR3 DNA reads TGCGCCAGCCAGGGCCACTGGGAGACCCAGTACTTC. Translating it yields CASQGHWETQYF.

CDR3 loop: CASSETQVNTEAFF. DNA of the CDR3: TGCGCCAGCAGCGAAACTCAGGTAAACACTGAAGCTTTCTTT. The rearrangement joins TRBV5-1 to TRBJ1-1; the D is unclear. The germline V gene encodes CDR1 SGHRS and CDR2 YFSETQ. The CDR3 loop spans 14 amino acids. V was trimmed by 4 bases and J by 2 bases, leaving 12 bases between them.

This clone has just one count. V gene TRBV18 combines with J gene TRBJ2-1, with 12 bases fitting TRBD2. Germline CDR1 and CDR2: KGHSH and LQKENI. Trimming took 0 bases from V and 7 from J; bases not matched to a gene: 4. The CDR3 spans 16 residues. The CDR3 sequence: CASSPPGLAGKNEQFF. CDR3 DNA: TGTGCCAGCTCACCACCTGGACTAGCGGGAAAAAATGAGCAGTTCTTC. Based on the CDR3 plus reference TRBV18 and TRBJ2-1, the full variable domain is NAGVMQNPRHLVRRRGQEARLRCSPMKGHSHVYWYRQLPEEGLKFMVYLQKENIIDESGMPKERFSAEFPKEGPSILRIQQVVRGDSAAYFCASSPPGLAGKNEQFFGPGTRLTVL.

CDR3 sequence reads: CASSLVFSGGDLTYEQYF. CDR3 sequence (DNA): TGCGCCAGCAGCTTGGTTTTTTCAGGGGGCGATCTCACCTACGAGCAGTACTTC. The chain has TRBV5-1 and TRBJ2-7; 8 nucleotides agree with TRBD1. V shed 0 bases and J 2 bases; nucleotides not matched to a gene: 13. This CDR3 has 18 amino acids. CDR1 SGHRS and CDR2 YFSETQ come from the germline V gene.

The V gene is TRBV29-1, the J gene TRBJ2-7; D gene uncertain. V was shortened by 6 bases and J by 5 bases, with 8 bases between the two germline ends. Germline CDR1 SQVTM, CDR2 ANQGSEA. The CDR3 covers 10 residues. CDR3 sequence: CSVLLDEQYF. Written as DNA, the CDR3 is TGCAGCGTCCTCCTCGACGAGCAGTACTTC.

This chain uses TRBV30 with TRBJ2-7; TRBD2 agrees at 14 bases. V lost 2 bases to trimming and J lost 2 bases; unmatched junction nucleotides: 5. This CDR3 region has 16 residues. Germline assignment: CDR1 GTSNPN and CDR2 SVGIG (reference sequence). The CDR3 protein is CAWSKRLAGGAYEQYF. DNA for the CDR3: TGTGCCTGGAGTAAGAGACTAGCGGGAGGGGCCTACGAGCAGTACTTC.

The chain uses TRBV25-1 and TRBJ2-7, with 7 bases matching TRBD2. CDR3 length equals 13 residues. Germline lookup yields CDR1 MGHDK and CDR2 SYGVNS. The ends lost 7 bases at V and 7 bases at J; junction bases unmatched: 10. The CDR3 region is CASTDSGSGEQYF. The CDR3 nucleotides are TGTGCCAGCACTGATAGCGGTAGCGGGGAGCAGTACTTC.

The chain is built from TRBV16 and TRBJ2-1; D gene ambiguous. The CDR3 is 14 amino acids. Trimming removed 3 bases at V and 4 bases at J, with 10 bases between. CDR1 is KGHSY and CDR2 is FQNENV in the germline V gene. The CDR3 sequence is CASSQLGPYNEQFF. The DNA of the CDR3 is TGTGCCAGCAGCCAGCTCGGGCCATACAATGAGCAGTTCTTC.

This sequence joins TRBV2 and TRBJ1-2, with D maybe TRBD1 (5 bases). V was pared by 6 bases and J by 2 bases, with 13 bases between. The CDR3 contains 14 residues. CDR1 and CDR2 from the germline V gene are SNHLY and FYNNEI. This CDR3 reads CASSLGRGNYGYTF. The DNA of the CDR3 is TGTGCCAGCAGCTTGGGACGGGGAAACTATGGCTACACCTTC.

This clone has a single count. The chain recombines TRBV18 with TRBJ1-1; 7 nucleotides align to TRBD1. Germline CDR1 and CDR2: KGHSH and LQKENI. The CDR3 totals 15 residues. The ends lost 3 bases at V and 5 bases at J; junction bases unmatched: 9. This CDR3 reads CASSPDRQGGTEAFF. DNA of the CDR3: TGTGCCAGCTCACCTGATCGACAGGGTGGGACTGAAGCTTTCTTT.

The rearrangement uses TRBV29-1 and TRBJ1-2; 11 nucleotides line up with TRBD1. V was pared by 6 bases and J by 4 bases, with 13 bases of the junction left unmatched. The length of the CDR3 is 16 residues. Germline CDR1 reads SQVTM; CDR2 reads ANQGSEA. CDR3 in amino acids: CSVVGTGGWVGYGYTF. CDR3 DNA sequence: TGCAGCGTCGTAGGGACAGGGGGGTGGGTAGGCTATGGCTACACCTTC.